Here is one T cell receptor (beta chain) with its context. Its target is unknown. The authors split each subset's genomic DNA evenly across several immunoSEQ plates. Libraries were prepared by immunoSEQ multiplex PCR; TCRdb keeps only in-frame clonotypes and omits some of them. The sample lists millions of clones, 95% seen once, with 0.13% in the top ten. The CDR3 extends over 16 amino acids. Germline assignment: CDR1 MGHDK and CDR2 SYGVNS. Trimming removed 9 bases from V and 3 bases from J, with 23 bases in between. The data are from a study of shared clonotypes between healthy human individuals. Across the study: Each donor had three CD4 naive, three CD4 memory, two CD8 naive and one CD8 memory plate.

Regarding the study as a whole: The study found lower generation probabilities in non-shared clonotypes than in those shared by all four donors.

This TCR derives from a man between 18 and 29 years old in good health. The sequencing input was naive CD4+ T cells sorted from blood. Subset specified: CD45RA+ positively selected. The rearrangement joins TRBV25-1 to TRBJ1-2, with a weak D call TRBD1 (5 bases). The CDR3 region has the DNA TGTGCCAGTTCTCCCGGGGGGGGGAGACGATACTATGGCTACACCTTC. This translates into CASSPGGGRRYYGYTF.